These T cell receptor beta chains were read from a single sample in a study of cytomegalovirus exposure and HLA in healthy donors. TCRdb's copy holds only in-frame clones and misses some; the assay was immunoSEQ multiplex PCR. The top ten hold more than 8% of the sample, which has about 130,000 clones, roughly 78% seen once. Material: PBMCs. These receptors came from a young man in good health and CMV-seropositive. CDR3s include the opening cysteine and the closing phenylalanine or tryptophan. The D gene is left open where the match is weak. Rows may omit the clone size; those that give it use once, few, many or a size class.

DNA: TGTGCCAGCAGCGCGGGACGGAGGGTCGCTGAAGCTTTCTTT
CDR3: CASSAGRRVAEAFF
size: .
V: TRBV9
D: .
J: TRBJ1-1

DNA: TGTGCCAGTAGTATCGACAGGGGGCAAGGAAACACCATATATTTT
CDR3: CASSIDRGQGNTIYF
size: .
V: TRBV19
D: TRBD1
J: TRBJ1-3

DNA: TGTGCCAGCAGCTTGTTTTTGGGACTCCGGCGACCGATCTACGAGCAGTACTTC
CDR3: CASSLFLGLRRPIYEQYF
size: .
V: TRBV5-6
D: .
J: TRBJ2-7

DNA: TGCGCCAGCAGCCAAGAGAAGCGGGGGGGCCTCAGGTACGAGCAGTACTTC
CDR3: CASSQEKRGGLRYEQYF
size: .
V: TRBV4-1
D: TRBD2
J: TRBJ2-7

DNA: TGTGCCAGCAGCGTAGAACGGGACAGGGTTTTCTTC
CDR3: CASSVERDRVFF
size: once
V: TRBV9
D: TRBD1
J: TRBJ2-1

DNA: TGCAGCGTTTCAGGGGTTACTGGGGCCAACGTCCTGACTTTC
CDR3: CSVSGVTGANVLTF
size: .
V: TRBV29-1
D: .
J: TRBJ2-6

DNA: TGTGCCGGAGACGCGGGACTAGCAGCCGGGGAGCTGTTTTTT
CDR3: CAGDAGLAAGELFF
size: once
V: TRBV30
D: TRBD2
J: TRBJ2-2

DNA: TGTGCCAGCAGTTCCCCCCGGGGGCGGGGGGAGACCCAGTACTTC
CDR3: CASSSPRGRGETQYF
size: .
V: TRBV6-5
D: .
J: TRBJ2-5

DNA: TGTGCCAGTAGTATAACAGGGGGCGACGAGCAGTACTTC
CDR3: CASSITGGDEQYF
size: .
V: TRBV19
D: TRBD1
J: TRBJ2-7

DNA: TGTGCCAGCAGCGTAGGAGACAGCTCCTACAATGAGCAGTTCTTC
CDR3: CASSVGDSSYNEQFF
size: once
V: TRBV9
D: .
J: TRBJ2-1

DNA: TGCGCCAGCAGCTCCGGGACAGGTTTCTATGGCTACACCTTC
CDR3: CASSSGTGFYGYTF
size: few
V: TRBV5-1
D: TRBD1
J: TRBJ1-2

DNA: TGTGCCTGGAAGGTTGGACATCACTCTGGGGCCAACGTCCTGACTTTC
CDR3: CAWKVGHHSGANVLTF
size: .
V: TRBV30
D: .
J: TRBJ2-6

DNA: TGTGCCAGCAGCTCCGGACAGGCATTATTCCAAGAGACCCAGTACTTC
CDR3: CASSSGQALFQETQYF
size: .
V: TRBV7-9
D: TRBD1
J: TRBJ2-5

DNA: TGTGCCAGCAGCCCCGTTGTGGGGGCGGACTATGGCTACACCTTC
CDR3: CASSPVVGADYGYTF
size: .
V: TRBV7-9
D: .
J: TRBJ1-2

DNA: TGTGCCAGTAGTATCAAGGGAGCCATTGAAGCTTTCTTT
CDR3: CASSIKGAIEAFF
size: .
V: TRBV19
D: .
J: TRBJ1-1

DNA: TGTGCCAGTAGTAGCTCGGGACAAAGCTCCTATAATTCACCCCTCCACTTT
CDR3: CASSSSGQSSYNSPLHF
size: .
V: TRBV19
D: .
J: TRBJ1-6

DNA: TGCGCCAGCACTGGCGGGAGCTCCTACAATGAGCAGTTCTTC
CDR3: CASTGGSSYNEQFF
size: once
V: TRBV5-1
D: TRBD2
J: TRBJ2-1

DNA: TGTGCCAGCAGCGTAGGGGGTAGCGGGGGAGGGGAGACCCAGTACTTC
CDR3: CASSVGGSGGGETQYF
size: .
V: TRBV9
D: TRBD2
J: TRBJ2-5

DNA: TGTGCCAGCAGCCTGGACAGGACCTACGAGCAGTACTTC
CDR3: CASSLDRTYEQYF
size: .
V: TRBV7-3
D: TRBD1
J: TRBJ2-7

DNA: TGTGCTAGTGTCCTGGGTGGGGGGACGAACACCGGGGAGCTGTTTTTT
CDR3: CASVLGGGTNTGELFF
size: .
V: TRBV12-5
D: .
J: TRBJ2-2

DNA: TGTGCCAGCCAAACTCGGCAGGGGGCGACGACCGGGGAGCTGTTTTTT
CDR3: CASQTRQGATTGELFF
size: few
V: TRBV6-4
D: TRBD1
J: TRBJ2-2

DNA: TGTGCCAGCAGCTTAGAAACAGGGGACTACGAGCAGTACTTC
CDR3: CASSLETGDYEQYF
size: .
V: TRBV11-1
D: TRBD1
J: TRBJ2-7

DNA: TGCGCCAGCAGCCAAGGACAGGGGGCAGGGGAGACCCAGTACTTC
CDR3: CASSQGQGAGETQYF
size: .
V: TRBV5-1
D: TRBD1
J: TRBJ2-5

DNA: TGTGCCAGCAGGGACCGGGACAGATACACCGGGGAGCTGTTTTTT
CDR3: CASRDRDRYTGELFF
size: .
V: TRBV25-1
D: TRBD1
J: TRBJ2-2

DNA: TGTGCCAGCAGTTTATCGGAGGGGAGCACTGAAGCTTTCTTT
CDR3: CASSLSEGSTEAFF
size: .
V: TRBV27
D: .
J: TRBJ1-1

DNA: TGTGCCACCAGCTCGCTGGGACAGGGAAAATATGGCTACACCTTC
CDR3: CATSSLGQGKYGYTF
size: few
V: TRBV15
D: TRBD1
J: TRBJ1-2

DNA: TGTGCCAGCAGCTTAGCGGGGGGGGTATTAGACTATGGCTACACCTTC
CDR3: CASSLAGGVLDYGYTF
size: .
V: TRBV7-2
D: .
J: TRBJ1-2

DNA: TGCGCCAGCAGCCAAGACCTTGTTGTACGGGACAGCTACGAGCAGTACTTC
CDR3: CASSQDLVVRDSYEQYF
size: .
V: TRBV4-1
D: TRBD1
J: TRBJ2-7

DNA: TGTGCCAGCAGACCCGGACAGGGACCCTACAATGAGCAGTTCTTC
CDR3: CASRPGQGPYNEQFF
size: .
V: TRBV6-6
D: TRBD1
J: TRBJ2-1

DNA: TGTGCCAGCAGTTCTCACAGGAACGGGTGGGACACTGAAGCTTTCTTT
CDR3: CASSSHRNGWDTEAFF
size: .
V: TRBV6-5
D: .
J: TRBJ1-1

DNA: TGTGCCAGCAGGTATACGCAACAGGGTGATGGCTACACCTTC
CDR3: CASRYTQQGDGYTF
size: .
V: TRBV5-6
D: .
J: TRBJ1-2

DNA: TGTGCCAGCAGCGCAGGGGGCGCGGGTGACACTGAAGCTTTCTTT
CDR3: CASSAGGAGDTEAFF
size: .
V: TRBV6-5
D: TRBD1
J: TRBJ1-1

DNA: TGTGCCAGTAGTCCAAGGGGTGAAAAACTGTTTTTT
CDR3: CASSPRGEKLFF
size: .
V: TRBV19
D: .
J: TRBJ1-4

DNA: TGTGCCAGCGCTGAGACAGGGATAGGAGAGACCCAGTACTTC
CDR3: CASAETGIGETQYF
size: .
V: TRBV6-1
D: TRBD1
J: TRBJ2-5

DNA: TGTGCCAGCAGTTTACAACAGGGGAACACCGGGGAGCTGTTTTTT
CDR3: CASSLQQGNTGELFF
size: .
V: TRBV6-5
D: .
J: TRBJ2-2

DNA: TGCGCCAGCAGCCCCGAACCGGGGGGCGTATCTAATCAGCCCCAGCATTTT
CDR3: CASSPEPGGVSNQPQHF
size: once
V: TRBV23-1
D: .
J: TRBJ1-5

DNA: TGTGCCAGCAGACCCTCCTTCGGTGGGAACACTGAAGCTTTCTTT
CDR3: CASRPSFGGNTEAFF
size: .
V: TRBV6-6
D: .
J: TRBJ1-1

DNA: TGTGCCAGCAGCTTGGCGGGGGGGCTTTACGAGCAGTACTTC
CDR3: CASSLAGGLYEQYF
size: .
V: TRBV5-6
D: TRBD2
J: TRBJ2-7

DNA: TGCGCCAGCAGACTCCGACAGGACACTGAAGCTTTCTTT
CDR3: CASRLRQDTEAFF
size: few
V: TRBV5-1
D: .
J: TRBJ1-1

DNA: TGTGCCAGCAGTGTAACAGGGAGACCCAGCAATCAGCCCCAGCATTTT
CDR3: CASSVTGRPSNQPQHF
size: .
V: TRBV2
D: .
J: TRBJ1-5

DNA: TGTGCCAGCAGCGTGCTGGGGGCTCCCGCAACTAATGAAAAACTGTTTTTT
CDR3: CASSVLGAPATNEKLFF
size: .
V: TRBV7-2
D: .
J: TRBJ1-4

DNA: TGTGCCACTAAGCGGGGGGGGATAGCTAACTATGGCTACACCTTC
CDR3: CATKRGGIANYGYTF
size: .
V: TRBV15
D: .
J: TRBJ1-2

DNA: TGTGCCAGCAGCTTAAAGGGGGACAGGGGTTCACCCCTCCACTTT
CDR3: CASSLKGDRGSPLHF
size: once
V: TRBV7-3
D: TRBD1
J: TRBJ1-6

DNA: TGCGCCAGCAGTGAGGCAGTAGGGGTAGCTTTCTTT
CDR3: CASSEAVGVAFF
size: .
V: TRBV10-2
D: .
J: TRBJ1-1

DNA: TGTGCCAGCTCACCGGGACAGAGCACAGATACGCAGTATTTT
CDR3: CASSPGQSTDTQYF
size: .
V: TRBV18
D: TRBD1
J: TRBJ2-3

DNA: TGTGCCAGCTCACCCGAGGGCACTGAAGCTTTCTTT
CDR3: CASSPEGTEAFF
size: few
V: TRBV18
D: .
J: TRBJ1-1

DNA: TGTGCCAGCCGACAGGGGAGAGAGACCCAGTACTTC
CDR3: CASRQGRETQYF
size: .
V: TRBV2
D: TRBD1
J: TRBJ2-5

DNA: TGTGCCAGCAGCTTCGGGAAGGGCACTGAAGCTTTCTTT
CDR3: CASSFGKGTEAFF
size: .
V: TRBV11-3
D: .
J: TRBJ1-1

DNA: TGCGCCAGCAGCCAAGAGCGGAGCTACACCTTC
CDR3: CASSQERSYTF
size: .
V: TRBV4-1
D: .
J: TRBJ1-2

DNA: TGCGCCAGCAGCCAAGGGCTAGCGGGGGGGCCAGGAGATACGCAGTATTTT
CDR3: CASSQGLAGGPGDTQYF
size: .
V: TRBV4-3
D: TRBD2
J: TRBJ2-3

DNA: TGCGCCAGCAGCTTGGGGAGCGGGGGACATAGCTCCTACAATGAGCAGTTCTTC
CDR3: CASSLGSGGHSSYNEQFF
size: once
V: TRBV5-1
D: TRBD2
J: TRBJ2-1

DNA: TGTGCCAGCAGCCCCCAGGGACAGCCTCGGGGAACTGAAGCTTTCTTT
CDR3: CASSPQGQPRGTEAFF
size: .
V: TRBV7-8
D: TRBD1
J: TRBJ1-1

DNA: TGCGCCAGCAGCCAGGACTTAAGAGAGCAGTTCTTC
CDR3: CASSQDLREQFF
size: .
V: TRBV4-1
D: .
J: TRBJ2-1